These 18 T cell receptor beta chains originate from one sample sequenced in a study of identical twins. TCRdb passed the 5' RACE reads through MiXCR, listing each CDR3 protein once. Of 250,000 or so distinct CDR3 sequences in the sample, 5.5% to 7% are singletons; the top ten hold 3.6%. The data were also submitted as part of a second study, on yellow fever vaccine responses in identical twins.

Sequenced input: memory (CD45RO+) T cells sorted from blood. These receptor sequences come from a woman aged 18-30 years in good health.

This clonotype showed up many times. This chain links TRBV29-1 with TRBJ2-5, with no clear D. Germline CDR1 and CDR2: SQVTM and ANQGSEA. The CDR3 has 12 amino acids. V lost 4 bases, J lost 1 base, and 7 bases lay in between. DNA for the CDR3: TGCAGCGTTGCCCCGGGCCAAGAGACCCAGTACTTC. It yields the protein CSVAPGQETQYF.

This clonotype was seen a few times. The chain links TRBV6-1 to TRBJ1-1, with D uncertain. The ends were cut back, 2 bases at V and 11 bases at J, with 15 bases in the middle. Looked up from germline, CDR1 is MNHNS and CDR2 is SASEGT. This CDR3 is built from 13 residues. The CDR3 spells CASSETSQRTAFF. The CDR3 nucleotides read TGTGCCAGCAGTGAAACTTCCCAACGCACGGCTTTCTTT.

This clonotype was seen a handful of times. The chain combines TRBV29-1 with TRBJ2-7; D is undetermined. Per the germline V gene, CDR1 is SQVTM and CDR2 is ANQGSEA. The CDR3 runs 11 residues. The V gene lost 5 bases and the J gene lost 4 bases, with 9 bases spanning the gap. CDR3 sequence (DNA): TGCAGCGTTAGGGCTAATTACGAGCAGTACTTC. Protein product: CSVRANYEQYF.

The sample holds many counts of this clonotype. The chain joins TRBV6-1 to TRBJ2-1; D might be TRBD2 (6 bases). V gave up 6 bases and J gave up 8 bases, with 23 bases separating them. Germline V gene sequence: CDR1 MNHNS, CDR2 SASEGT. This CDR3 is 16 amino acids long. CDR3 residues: CASRGPSVGRRDEQFF. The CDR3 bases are TGTGCCAGCAGGGGCCCCTCGGTGGGGCGGAGGGATGAGCAGTTCTTC.

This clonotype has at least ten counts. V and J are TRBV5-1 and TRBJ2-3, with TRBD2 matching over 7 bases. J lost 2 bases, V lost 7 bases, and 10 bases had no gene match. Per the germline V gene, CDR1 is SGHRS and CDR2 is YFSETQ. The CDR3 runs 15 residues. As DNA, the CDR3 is TGCGCCAGCTCATGGGCACTAGCGAACACAGATACGCAGTATTTT. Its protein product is CASSWALANTDTQYF. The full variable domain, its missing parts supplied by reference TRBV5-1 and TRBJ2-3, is KAGVTQTPRYLIKTRGQQVTLSCSPISGHRSVSWYQQTPGQGLQFLFEYFSETQRNKGNFPGRFSGRQFSNSRSEMNVSTLELGDSALYLCASSWALANTDTQYFGPGTRLTVL.

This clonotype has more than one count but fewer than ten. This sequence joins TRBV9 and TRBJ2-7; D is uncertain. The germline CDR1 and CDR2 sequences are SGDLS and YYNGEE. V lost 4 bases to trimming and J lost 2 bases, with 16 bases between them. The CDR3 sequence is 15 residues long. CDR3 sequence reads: CASSPTSTRTYEQYF. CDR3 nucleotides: TGTGCCAGCAGCCCCACGAGTACCCGGACCTACGAGCAGTACTTC.

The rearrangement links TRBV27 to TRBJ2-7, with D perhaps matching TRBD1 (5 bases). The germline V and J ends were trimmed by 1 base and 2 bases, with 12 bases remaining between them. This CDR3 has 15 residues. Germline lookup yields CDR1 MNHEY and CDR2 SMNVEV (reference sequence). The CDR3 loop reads CASSLLQTEPYEQYV. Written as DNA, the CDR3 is TGTGCCAGCAGTTTATTACAGACAGAACCCTACGAGCAGTACGTC.

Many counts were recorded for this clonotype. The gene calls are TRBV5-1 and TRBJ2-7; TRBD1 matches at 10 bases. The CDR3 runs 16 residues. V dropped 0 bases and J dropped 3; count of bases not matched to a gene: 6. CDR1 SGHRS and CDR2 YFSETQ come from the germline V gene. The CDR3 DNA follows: TGCGCCAGCAGCTTGGCCGGGGGACAGGGGAACTACGAGCAGTACTTC. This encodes CASSLAGGQGNYEQYF.

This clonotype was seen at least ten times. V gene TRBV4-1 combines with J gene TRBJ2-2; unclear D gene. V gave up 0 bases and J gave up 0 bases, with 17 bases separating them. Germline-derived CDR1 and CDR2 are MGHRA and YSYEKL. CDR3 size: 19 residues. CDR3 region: CASSQDMGSAATNTGELFF. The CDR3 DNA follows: TGCGCCAGCAGCCAAGATATGGGCTCGGCAGCAACGAACACCGGGGAGCTGTTTTTT.

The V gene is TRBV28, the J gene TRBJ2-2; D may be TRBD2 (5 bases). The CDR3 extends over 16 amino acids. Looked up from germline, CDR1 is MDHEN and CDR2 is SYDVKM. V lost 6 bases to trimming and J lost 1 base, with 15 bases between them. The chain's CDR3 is CASRSGREGNTGELFF. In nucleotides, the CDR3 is TGTGCCAGCAGGTCGGGCCGGGAAGGGAACACCGGGGAGCTGTTTTTT.

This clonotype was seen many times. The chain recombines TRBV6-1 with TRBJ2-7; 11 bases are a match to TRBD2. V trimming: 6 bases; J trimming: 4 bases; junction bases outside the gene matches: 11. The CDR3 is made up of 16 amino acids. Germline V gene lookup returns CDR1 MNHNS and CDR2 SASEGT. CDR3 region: CASSSPSTSGRYEQYF. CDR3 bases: TGTGCCAGCAGCTCCCCCTCCACTAGCGGGAGATACGAGCAGTACTTC.

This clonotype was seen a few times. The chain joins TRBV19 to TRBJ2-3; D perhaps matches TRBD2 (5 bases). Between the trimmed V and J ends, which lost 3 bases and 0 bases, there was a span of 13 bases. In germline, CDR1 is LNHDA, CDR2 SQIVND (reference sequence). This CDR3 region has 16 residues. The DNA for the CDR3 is TGTGCCAGTAGTATGGGGAGCGGCCCTAGCACAGATACGCAGTATTTT. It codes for CASSMGSGPSTDTQYF.

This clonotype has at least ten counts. The CDR3 nucleotides are TGCGCCAGCAGCCAAGATGGGAGAGGCACAGATACGCAGTATTTT. Its translation is CASSQDGRGTDTQYF. V usage is TRBV4-1 and J usage is TRBJ2-3; the D gene is possibly TRBD2 (5 bases). This CDR3 is built from 15 residues. Trimming shortened V by 0 bases and J by 1 base, and 8 bases separated the two germline ends. Germline V gives CDR1 MGHRA, CDR2 YSYEKL.

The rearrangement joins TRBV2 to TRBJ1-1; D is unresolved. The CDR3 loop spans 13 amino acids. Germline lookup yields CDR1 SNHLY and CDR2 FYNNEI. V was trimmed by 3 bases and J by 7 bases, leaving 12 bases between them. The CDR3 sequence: CASSDGSRVEAFF. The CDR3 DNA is TGTGCCAGCAGTGACGGGTCGCGGGTTGAAGCTTTCTTT.

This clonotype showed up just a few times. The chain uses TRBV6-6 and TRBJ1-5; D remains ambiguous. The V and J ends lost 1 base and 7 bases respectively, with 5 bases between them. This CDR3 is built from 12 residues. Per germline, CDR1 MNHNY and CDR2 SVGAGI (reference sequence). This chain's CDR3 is CASSYLGQPQHF. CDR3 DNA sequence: TGTGCCAGCAGTTACTTAGGCCAGCCCCAGCATTTT.

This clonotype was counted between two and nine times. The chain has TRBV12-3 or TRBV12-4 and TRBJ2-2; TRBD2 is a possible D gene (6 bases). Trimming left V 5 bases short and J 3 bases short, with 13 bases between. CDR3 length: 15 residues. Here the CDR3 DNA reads TGTGCCAGCAGTCCGTTCGGGGGTCACACCGGGGAGCTGTTTTTT. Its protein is CASSPFGGHTGELFF.

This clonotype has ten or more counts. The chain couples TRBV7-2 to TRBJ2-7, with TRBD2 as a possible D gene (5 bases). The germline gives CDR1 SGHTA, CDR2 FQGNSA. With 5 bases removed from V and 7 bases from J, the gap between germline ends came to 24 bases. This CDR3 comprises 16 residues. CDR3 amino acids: CASSRLVKRRILEQYF. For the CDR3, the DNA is TGTGCCAGCAGCCGATTAGTAAAGCGGAGGATATTGGAGCAGTACTTC.

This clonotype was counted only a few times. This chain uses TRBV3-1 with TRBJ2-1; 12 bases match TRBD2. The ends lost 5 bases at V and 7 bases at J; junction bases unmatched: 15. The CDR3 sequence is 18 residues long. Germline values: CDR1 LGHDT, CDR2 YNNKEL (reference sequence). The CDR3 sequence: CASSTRLPGLAGRNEQFF. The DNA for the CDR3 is TGTGCCAGCAGCACCCGACTACCGGGACTAGCGGGTCGAAATGAGCAGTTCTTC.